This T cell receptor beta chain came from a study of T cells in Graves' hyperthyroidism and ophthalmopathy. Patients counted as stable if ophthalmopathy did not develop within 18 months. Among the patients, aged 18 to 65, hyperthyroidism was newly diagnosed and had lasted under 2 months. This clonotype was counted between two and nine times. Amplification of TCR beta CDR3 regions was performed using RNA transcripts as template. First-round RT-PCR with HTBI primers amplified the TCR CDR3 region. Using its own MiXCR run on the multiplex PCR reads, TCRdb lists one record per CDR3 protein. The sample has approximately 600,000 distinct CDR3 sequences; 16% are singletons. With 9 bases clipped from V and 4 bases from J, the junction kept 3 bases outside the gene matches. The CDR3 contains 12 residues. Germline V lookup: CDR1 MDHEN, CDR2 SYDVKM.

The clonotype was recovered from a woman in her twenties or thirties with Graves' hyperthyroidism. The V call is TRBV28, the J call TRBJ2-1; TRBD2 aligns across 7 bases. The sample comprised blood. In nucleotides, the CDR3 is TGTGCCAGTACTAGCGCTTACAATGAGCAGTTCTTC. This gives the protein CASTSAYNEQFF. Together with reference TRBV28 and TRBJ2-1, the CDR3 gives the full variable domain: DVKVTQSSRYLVKRTGEKVFLECVQDMDHENMFWYRQDPGLGLRLIYFSYDVKMKEKGDIPEGYSVSREKKERFSLILESASTNQTSMYLCASTSAYNEQFFGPGTRLTVL.